These 11 T cell receptor beta chains came from one sample sequenced in a study of blood T cell repertoires in COVID-19. TCRdb keeps only in-frame clones here, not all; method: immunoSEQ multiplex PCR. The sample shows about 290,000 clones, 89% of them seen only once. The sequenced material came from PBMCs or T cells enriched from blood (not recorded which). These receptors were obtained from a woman aged 40 to 55 who had recovered from COVID-19.

This clone was recorded a few times. V is TRBV30 and J is TRBJ2-1; 11 positions agree with TRBD2. The CDR3 runs 15 residues. Germline V CDR1 and CDR2: GTSNPN, SVGIG (reference sequence). V was clipped by 1 base and J by 9 bases; unmatched bases: 8. DNA of the CDR3: TGTGCCTGGAGTGGAGGCCTAGCGGGGGGCACTGAGCAGTTCTTC. It encodes CAWSGGLAGGTEQFF.

The chain couples TRBV7-8 to TRBJ1-6; TRBD1 aligns across 12 bases. Unmatched junction bases numbered 14, after V lost 5 bases and J lost 9 bases. From germline, CDR1 is SGHVS and CDR2 FQNEAQ. The CDR3 totals 18 residues. DNA of the CDR3: TGTGCCAGCAGCCTCCGGGACAGGGGGCTAGATCTGCTTTCACCCCTCCACTTT. Amino acid sequence: CASSLRDRGLDLLSPLHF.

CDR3 in DNA: TGTGCCAGCAGTGCTCAGCTAGCGGTCAGGCATGAGCAGTTCTTC. Its protein is CASSAQLAVRHEQFF. The chain links TRBV2 to TRBJ2-1; the match to TRBD2 covers 7 bases. With 4 bases clipped from V and 8 bases from J, the junction kept 11 bases outside the gene matches. Germline CDR1 SNHLY, CDR2 FYNNEI. This CDR3 comprises 15 residues.

The V call is TRBV2, the J call TRBJ1-3, with D maybe TRBD1 (5 bases). The CDR3 length is 14 residues. CDR1 is SNHLY and CDR2 is FYNNEI in the germline V gene. Trimming cost V 3 bases and J 2 bases, with 8 bases left between them. The CDR3 loop is CASSERGTGNTIYF. CDR3 sequence (DNA): TGTGCCAGCAGTGAGCGGGGGACTGGAAACACCATATATTTT.

The gene calls are TRBV9 and TRBJ2-1, with 11 bases matching TRBD2. V lost 3 bases, J lost 6 bases, and 14 bases stayed unmatched. The CDR3 runs 18 residues. The germline V gene has CDR1 SGDLS and CDR2 YYNGEE. The CDR3 protein is CASSGLLGVSGRGNEQFF. The CDR3 coding sequence is TGTGCCAGCAGCGGACTCCTGGGGGTTAGCGGGAGGGGCAATGAGCAGTTCTTC.

This chain connects TRBV18 to TRBJ1-1; D is possibly TRBD1 (6 bases). Germline V lookup: CDR1 KGHSH, CDR2 LQKENI. V was shortened by 6 bases and J by 3 bases, with 11 bases between the two germline ends. CDR3 length: 13 residues. The chain's CDR3 is CASSRDMHTEAFF. CDR3 nucleotide sequence: TGTGCCAGCTCTCGGGACATGCACACTGAAGCTTTCTTT.

The rearrangement links TRBV6-1 to TRBJ1-6; 7 nucleotides agree with TRBD1. There are 14 residues in the CDR3. V was pared by 3 bases and J by 7 bases, with 3 bases of the junction left unmatched. Germline CDR1 reads MNHNS; CDR2 reads SASEGT. CDR3: CASSEGQTNSPLHF. CDR3 in DNA: TGTGCCAGCAGTGAGGGACAGACAAATTCACCCCTCCACTTT.

The V and J genes are TRBV21-1 and TRBJ2-5; TRBD1, the D gene given by the table, was not confirmed from the DNA. TRBV21-1 is a known pseudogene. The CDR3 is 20 residues long. The CDR3 spells CASSHQGPQAAPNLQETQYF. DNA of the CDR3: TGTGCCAGCAGCCACCAGGGCCCCCAGGCGGCCCCCAATCTCCAAGAGACCCAGTACTTC.

DNA for the CDR3: TGTGCCAGCTCACCCCTTGGACAGGACTATGGCTACACCTTC. This gives the protein CASSPLGQDYGYTF. The rearrangement uses TRBV18 and TRBJ1-2, with 7 bases fitting TRBD1. This CDR3 contains 14 residues. Looked up from germline, CDR1 is KGHSH and CDR2 is LQKENI. J gave up 3 bases and V 3 bases, and 4 bases lay outside the gene matches.

The chain is built from TRBV6-1 and TRBJ1-1, with unresolved D. CDR3 length equals 14 residues. The germline gives CDR1 MNHNS, CDR2 SASEGT. Trimming left V 1 base short and J 7 bases short, with 13 bases between. CDR3: CASSEDSLLIEAFF. The CDR3 DNA follows: TGTGCCAGCAGTGAAGACTCCCTTTTAATTGAAGCTTTCTTT.

The chain uses TRBV15 and TRBJ2-5; a weak D match, TRBD2 (6 bases). CDR1 and CDR2 (germline): LNHNV, YYDKDF (reference sequence). V shed 3 bases and J shed 1 base, with 6 bases lying between them. The CDR3 runs to 13 residues. The CDR3: CATSRRGQETQYF. The CDR3 DNA follows: TGTGCCACCAGCAGGCGGGGCCAAGAGACCCAGTACTTC.